These T cell receptor beta chains were read from a single sample in a study of OX40 agonist ivuxolimab in advanced cancers. TCRdb's table, derived via immunoSEQ multiplex PCR, lists solely in-frame clones and lacks some. The table includes 55,000 to 70,000 clones, approximately 90% detected once. Sample: CD4+ or CD8+ T cells sorted from blood, taken in a trial of the OX40 agonist ivuxolimab. These receptors were obtained from an adult with an advanced solid tumor such as melanoma, head and neck, liver or kidney cancer. Both conserved end residues are trimmed from each CDR3. Fields, in order: V gene, CDR3 protein.

TRBV11-2,ASSRTSDRLLPADTQY
TRBV7-2,ASSPGGPRAGGDTQY
TRBV10-3,AISARGLAGGGSTDTQY
TRBV19,ASNEGNYGYT
TRBV4-3,ASSQQPKPNTGELF
TRBV28,ASSGAFGNTIY
TRBV5-4,ASSVGSGASGELF
TRBV14,ASSQQTDTEAF
TRBV6-5,ASSQQGVNTIY
TRBV28,ASSFHLAQLTYEQY
TRBV29-1,SVDPLSGGYT
TRBV4-3,ASSQEAAGAYGYT
TRBV15,ATSSYRGNQPQH
TRBV15,ATSRPERGSDQPQH
TRBV11-1,ASSSDRGNTGELF
TRBV5-1,ASSLWTSGGDTQY
TRBV2,ASSEGLFNRGSPLH
TRBV7-8,ASSLGTWGYNEQF
TRBV5-4,ASSPPVGTDTQY
TRBV29-1,SVLRAGANVLT
TRBV30,AWASPGGIGNQPQH
TRBV18,ASSPMEGMETQY
TRBV5-1,ASSLDGTNQPQH
TRBV7-3,ASSLNRDSLGEAF
TRBV7-2,ASSFRAGNSPLH
TRBV18,ASSPSRDSEQY
TRBV18,ASSPLNDGNNQPQH
TRBV9,ASTTGTGSYEQY
TRBV7-9,ASSPRGDNEKLF
TRBV11-2,ASSLDRNTGELF
TRBV7-7,ASSLARGAEQY
TRBV5-1,ASSLGGPYNEQF
TRBV9,ASSVALAAPYNEQF
TRBV6-1,ASNLRLAGAYEQY
TRBV10-3,AISEGDRKNSNQPQH
TRBV6-1,ASTFGDEQF
TRBV19,ASSRTRDRQF
TRBV5-6,ASSRRLGGIDTQY
TRBV7-9,ASRGGLGSGNTIY
TRBV28,ASSFSASGGYGYT
TRBV2,ASSERGWGPGGTQY
TRBV13,ASKGGAPGTFNYGYT
TRBV7-2,ASSRDLHNNEQF
TRBV7-8,ASIPGTVYFNEQF
TRBV7-2,ASSLGQVNEKLF
TRBV30,AWRSERGEQY
TRBV7-2,ASSLVTGGSGNTIY
TRBV11-2,ASSLLAGGQGEQF
TRBV28,ASSLPSQGGNEQF